The present T cell receptor (beta chain) was sequenced within a study of cytomegalovirus exposure and HLA in healthy donors. Broader study findings: The records held CMV serostatus as the only immune exposure information. The study designated 150 or so TCR beta chains cytomegalovirus-associated. Previously analyzed data showed that most TCR beta V segments were productive at a frequency of about 87% or about 30%.

The CDR3 contains 9 residues. The V end lost 4 bases, the J end lost 10 bases, and 4 bases lay between the germline ends. Germline CDR1 is SGHAT and CDR2 is FQNNGV. Regarding this clone: Antigen: not known.

The PCR had 60 Vbeta and 13 Jbeta primers. Method: immunoSEQ multiplex PCR; TCRdb's copy keeps in-frame clones and lacks some. Of 110,000 or so clones detected, under 90% appear once; the ten largest clones hold roughly 2.5%. The chain employs TRBV11-2 and TRBJ1-1; D gene uncertain. The sequenced sample was PBMCs. The TCR originated in a young woman in good health and CMV-seronegative. CDR3 region: CASSSGAFF. The CDR3 DNA reads TGTGCCAGCAGCTCGGGAGCTTTCTTT.